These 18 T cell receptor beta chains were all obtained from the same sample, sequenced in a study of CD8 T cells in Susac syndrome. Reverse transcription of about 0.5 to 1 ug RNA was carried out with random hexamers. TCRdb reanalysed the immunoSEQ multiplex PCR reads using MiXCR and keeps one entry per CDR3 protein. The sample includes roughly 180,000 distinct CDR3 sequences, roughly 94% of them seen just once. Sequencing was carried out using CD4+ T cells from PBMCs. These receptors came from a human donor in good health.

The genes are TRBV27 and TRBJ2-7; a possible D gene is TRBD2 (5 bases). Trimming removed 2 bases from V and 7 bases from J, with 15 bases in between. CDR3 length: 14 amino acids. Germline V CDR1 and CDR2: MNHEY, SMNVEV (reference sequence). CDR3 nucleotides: TGTGCCAGCAGTTTACTCCCCGGCGGGCGGGAGCAGTACTTC. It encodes CASSLLPGGREQYF.

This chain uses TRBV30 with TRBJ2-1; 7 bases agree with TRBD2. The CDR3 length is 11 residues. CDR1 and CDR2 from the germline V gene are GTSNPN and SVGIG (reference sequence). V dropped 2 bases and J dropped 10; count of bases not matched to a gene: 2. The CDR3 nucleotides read TGTGCCTGGAGTTCGGGACTAGAGCAGTTCTTC. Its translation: CAWSSGLEQFF.

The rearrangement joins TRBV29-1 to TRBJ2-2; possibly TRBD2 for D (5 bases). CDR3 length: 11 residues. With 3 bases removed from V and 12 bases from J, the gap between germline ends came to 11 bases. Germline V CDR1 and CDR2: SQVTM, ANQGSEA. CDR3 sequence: CSVESDLQLFF. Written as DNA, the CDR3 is TGCAGCGTTGAGTCGGACTTACAGCTGTTTTTT.

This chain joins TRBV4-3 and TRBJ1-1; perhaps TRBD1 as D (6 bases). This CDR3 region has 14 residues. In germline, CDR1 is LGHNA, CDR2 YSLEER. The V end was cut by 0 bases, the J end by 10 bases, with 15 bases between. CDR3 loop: CASSQDLTGRAAFF. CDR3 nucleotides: TGCGCCAGCAGCCAAGATCTAACAGGGAGGGCAGCTTTCTTT.

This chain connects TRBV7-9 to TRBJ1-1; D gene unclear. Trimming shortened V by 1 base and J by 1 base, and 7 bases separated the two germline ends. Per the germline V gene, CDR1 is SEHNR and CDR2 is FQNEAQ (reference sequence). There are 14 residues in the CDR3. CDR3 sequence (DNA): TGTGCCAGCAGCTTAGAGATCCAGAACACTGAAGCTTTCTTT. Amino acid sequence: CASSLEIQNTEAFF.

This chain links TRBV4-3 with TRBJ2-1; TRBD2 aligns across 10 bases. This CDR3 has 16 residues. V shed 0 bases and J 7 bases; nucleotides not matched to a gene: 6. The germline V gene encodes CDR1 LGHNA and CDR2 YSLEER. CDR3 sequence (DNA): TGCGCCAGCAGCCAAGATCTCCTAGCGGGAGTGAATGAGCAGTTCTTC. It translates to CASSQDLLAGVNEQFF.

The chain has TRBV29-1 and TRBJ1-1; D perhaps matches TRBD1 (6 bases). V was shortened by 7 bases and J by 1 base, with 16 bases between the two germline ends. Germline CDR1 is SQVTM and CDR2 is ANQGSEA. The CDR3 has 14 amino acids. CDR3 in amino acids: CSGSAKQGNTEAFF. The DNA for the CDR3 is TGCAGCGGTTCGGCTAAACAGGGGAACACTGAAGCTTTCTTT.

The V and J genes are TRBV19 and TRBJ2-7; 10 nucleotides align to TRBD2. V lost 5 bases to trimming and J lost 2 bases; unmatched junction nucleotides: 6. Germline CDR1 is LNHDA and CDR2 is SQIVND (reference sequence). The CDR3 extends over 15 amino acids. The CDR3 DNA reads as TGTGCCAGTAGTGAAGTAGCGGGAGGAACCTACGAGCAGTACTTC. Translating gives CASSEVAGGTYEQYF.

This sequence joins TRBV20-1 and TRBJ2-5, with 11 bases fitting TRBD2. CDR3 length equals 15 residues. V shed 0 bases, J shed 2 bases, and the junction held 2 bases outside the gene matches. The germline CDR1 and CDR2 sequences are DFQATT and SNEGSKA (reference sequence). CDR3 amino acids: CSAREVAGGQETQYF. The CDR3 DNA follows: TGCAGTGCTAGAGAAGTAGCGGGAGGGCAAGAGACCCAGTACTTC.

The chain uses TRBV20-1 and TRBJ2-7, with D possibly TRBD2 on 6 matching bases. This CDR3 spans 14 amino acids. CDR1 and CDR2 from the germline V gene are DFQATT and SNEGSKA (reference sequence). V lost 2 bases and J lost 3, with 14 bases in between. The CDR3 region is CSARPPRRGYEQYF. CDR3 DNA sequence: TGCAGTGCTAGACCCCCCCGGAGGGGCTACGAGCAGTACTTC.

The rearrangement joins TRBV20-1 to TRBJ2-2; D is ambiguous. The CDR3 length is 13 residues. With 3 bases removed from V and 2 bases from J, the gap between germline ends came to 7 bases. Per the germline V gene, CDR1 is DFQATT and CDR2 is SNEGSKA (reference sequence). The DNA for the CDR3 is TGCAGTGCTAGCGGGTTTAACACCGGGGAGCTGTTTTTT. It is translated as CSASGFNTGELFF.

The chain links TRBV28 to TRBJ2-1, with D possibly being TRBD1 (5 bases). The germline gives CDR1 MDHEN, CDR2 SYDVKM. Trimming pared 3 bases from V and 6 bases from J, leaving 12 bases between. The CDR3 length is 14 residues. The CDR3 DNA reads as TGTGCCAGCAGTTTGCTAGGGGATGCCAATGAGCAGTTCTTC. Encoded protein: CASSLLGDANEQFF.

In nucleotides, the CDR3 is TGTGCCAGCAGCAGGGTACACGGGGAGCTGTTTTTT. Translated: CASSRVHGELFF. This rearrangement joins TRBV14 to TRBJ2-2, with D hard to call. This CDR3 spans 12 amino acids. The germline V and J ends were trimmed by 5 bases and 7 bases, with 8 bases remaining between them. In germline, CDR1 is SGHDN, CDR2 FVKESK. Complete variable domain (other parts from reference TRBV14 and TRBJ2-2): EAGVTQFPSHSVIEKGQTVTLRCDPISGHDNLYWYRRVMGKEIKFLLHFVKESKQDESGMPNNRFLAERTGGTYSTLKVQPAELEDSGVYFCASSRVHGELFFGEGSRLTVL.

DNA of the CDR3: TGTGCCAGCAGGGGGCGGGAGGATCCAGATACGCAGTATTTT. Its protein is CASRGREDPDTQYF. V is TRBV27 and J is TRBJ2-3; 8 positions match TRBD2. CDR3 length: 14 residues. V shed 6 bases, J shed 4 bases, and the junction held 6 bases outside the gene matches. CDR1 and CDR2 from the germline V gene are MNHEY and SMNVEV (reference sequence).

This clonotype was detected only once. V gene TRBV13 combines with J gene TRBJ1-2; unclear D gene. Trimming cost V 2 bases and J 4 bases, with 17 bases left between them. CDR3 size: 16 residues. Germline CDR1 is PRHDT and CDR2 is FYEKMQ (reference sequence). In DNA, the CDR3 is TGTGCCAGCAGCTTAACCAAGATAGGACGTATCTATGGCTACACCTTC. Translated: CASSLTKIGRIYGYTF.

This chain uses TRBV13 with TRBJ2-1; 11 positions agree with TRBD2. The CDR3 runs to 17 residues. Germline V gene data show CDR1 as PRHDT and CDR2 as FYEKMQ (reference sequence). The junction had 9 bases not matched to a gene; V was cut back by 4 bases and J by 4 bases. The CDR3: CASSSDLAGGGYNEQFF. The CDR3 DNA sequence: TGTGCCAGCAGCTCAGACCTAGCGGGAGGTGGGTACAATGAGCAGTTCTTC.

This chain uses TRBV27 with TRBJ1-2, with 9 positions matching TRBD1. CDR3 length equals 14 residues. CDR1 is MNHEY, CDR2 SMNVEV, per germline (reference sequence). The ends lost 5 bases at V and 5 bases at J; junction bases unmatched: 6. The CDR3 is CASSEGQGGYGYTF. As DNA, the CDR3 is TGTGCCAGCAGTGAGGGACAGGGAGGTTATGGCTACACCTTC.

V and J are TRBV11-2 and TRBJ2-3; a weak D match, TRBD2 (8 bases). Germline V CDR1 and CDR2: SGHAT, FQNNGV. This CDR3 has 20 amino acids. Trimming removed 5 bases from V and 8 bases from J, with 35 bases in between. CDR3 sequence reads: CASSPPGQKAGAQIRRTQYF. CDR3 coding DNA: TGTGCCAGCAGCCCCCCGGGACAGAAAGCGGGAGCACAGATACGACGTACGCAGTATTTT.